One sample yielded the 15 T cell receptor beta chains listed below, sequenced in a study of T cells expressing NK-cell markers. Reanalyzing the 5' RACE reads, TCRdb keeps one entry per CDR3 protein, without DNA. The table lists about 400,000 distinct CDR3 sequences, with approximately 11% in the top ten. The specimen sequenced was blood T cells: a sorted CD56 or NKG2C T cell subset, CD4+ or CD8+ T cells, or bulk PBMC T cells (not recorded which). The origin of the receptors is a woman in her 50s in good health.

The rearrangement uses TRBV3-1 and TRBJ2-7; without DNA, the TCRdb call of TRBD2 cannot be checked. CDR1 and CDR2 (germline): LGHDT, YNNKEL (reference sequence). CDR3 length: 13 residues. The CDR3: CASSISGEREQYF.

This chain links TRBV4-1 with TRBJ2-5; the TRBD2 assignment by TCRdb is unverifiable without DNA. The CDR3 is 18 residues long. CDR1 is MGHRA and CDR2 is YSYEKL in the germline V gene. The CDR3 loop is CASSQAGLAGRAGETQYF.

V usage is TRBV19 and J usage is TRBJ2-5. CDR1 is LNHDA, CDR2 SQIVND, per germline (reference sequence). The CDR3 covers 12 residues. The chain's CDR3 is CATKGYQETQYF.

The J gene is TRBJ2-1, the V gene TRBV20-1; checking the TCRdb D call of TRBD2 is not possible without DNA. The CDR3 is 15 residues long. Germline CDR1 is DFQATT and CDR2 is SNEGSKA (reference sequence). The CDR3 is CSARQTSGGDNEQFF.

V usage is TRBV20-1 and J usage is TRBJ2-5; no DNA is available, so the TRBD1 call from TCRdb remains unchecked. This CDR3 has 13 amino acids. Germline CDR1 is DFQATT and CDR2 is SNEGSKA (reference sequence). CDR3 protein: CSYPGPGGKTQYF.

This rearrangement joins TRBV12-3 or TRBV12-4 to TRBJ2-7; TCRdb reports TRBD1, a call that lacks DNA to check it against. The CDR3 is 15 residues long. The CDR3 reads CASSLGDRGSYEQYF.

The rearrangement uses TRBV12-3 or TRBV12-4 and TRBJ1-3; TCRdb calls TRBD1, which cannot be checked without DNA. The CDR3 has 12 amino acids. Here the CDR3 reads CASTGSGNTIYF.

The CDR3 here is CATSSPTGVVNEQFF. The rearrangement links TRBV15 to TRBJ2-1; the D call of TRBD1 rests on TCRdb alone, since no DNA is present to check it. Germline V gene data show CDR1 as LNHNV and CDR2 as YYDKDF (reference sequence). The CDR3 runs to 15 residues. The full variable domain, with the rest looked up from reference TRBV15 and TRBJ2-1, is DAMVIQNPRYQVTQFGKPVTLSCSQTLNHNVMYWYQQKSSQAPKLLFHYYDKDFNNEADTPDNFQSRRPNTSFCFLDIRSPGLGDTAMYLCATSSPTGVVNEQFFGPGTRLTVL.

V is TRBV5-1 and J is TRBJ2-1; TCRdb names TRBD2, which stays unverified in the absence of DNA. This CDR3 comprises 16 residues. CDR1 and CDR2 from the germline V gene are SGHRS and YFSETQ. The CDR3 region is CASSLLAQSSYNEQFF.

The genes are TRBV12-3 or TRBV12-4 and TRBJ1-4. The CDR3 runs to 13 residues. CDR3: CASSLAGYGKLFF.

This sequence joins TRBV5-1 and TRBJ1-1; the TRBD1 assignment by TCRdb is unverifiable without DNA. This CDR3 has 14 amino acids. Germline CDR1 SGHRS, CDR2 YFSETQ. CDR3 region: CASSLSPPATEAFF.

This chain's CDR3 is CSASSPSGRWGTDTQYF. V is TRBV20-1 and J is TRBJ2-3; the D call from TCRdb, TRBD2, cannot be confirmed without DNA. In germline, CDR1 is DFQATT, CDR2 SNEGSKA (reference sequence). This CDR3 has 17 amino acids.

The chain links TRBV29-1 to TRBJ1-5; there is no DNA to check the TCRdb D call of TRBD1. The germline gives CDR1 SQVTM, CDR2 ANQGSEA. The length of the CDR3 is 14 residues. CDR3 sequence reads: CSASFGQGGQPQHF.

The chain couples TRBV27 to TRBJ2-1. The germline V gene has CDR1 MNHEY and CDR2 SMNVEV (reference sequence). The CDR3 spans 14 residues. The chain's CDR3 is CASNRQATVNEQFF.

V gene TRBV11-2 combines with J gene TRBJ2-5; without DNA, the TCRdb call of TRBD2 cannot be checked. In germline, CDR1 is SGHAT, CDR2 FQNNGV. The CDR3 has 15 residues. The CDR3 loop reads CASSQGLAWQETQYF.